This T cell receptor (beta chain) derives from a study of graft-versus-host responses after intestinal transplantation. Overall study results and limits: GvH clones surfaced in recipient marrow, some emerging earlier in ileum or blood. Maximum circulating GvH clone levels tracked with early post-transplant HvG decreases.

Points on this clone: Its target is unknown.

V shed 0 bases and J shed 6 bases, with 3 bases lying between them. Germline V CDR1 and CDR2: SGHDT, YYEEEE. The CDR3 contains 11 residues. Libraries were prepared by immunoSEQ multiplex PCR; TCRdb keeps only in-frame clonotypes and omits some of them. The sample shows over 65,000 clones, under 95% of them seen only once. The sequence derives from a human donor who was the organ donor for an intestinal transplant. The rearrangement links TRBV5-6 to TRBJ2-5; no reliable D call. Sequenced here: unstimulated CD8+ T cells sorted from spleen or lymph node cells, sampled before transplant. Here the CDR3 DNA reads TGTGCCAGCAGCTTGGGGAAGACCCAGTACTTC. Protein sequence: CASSLGKTQYF.